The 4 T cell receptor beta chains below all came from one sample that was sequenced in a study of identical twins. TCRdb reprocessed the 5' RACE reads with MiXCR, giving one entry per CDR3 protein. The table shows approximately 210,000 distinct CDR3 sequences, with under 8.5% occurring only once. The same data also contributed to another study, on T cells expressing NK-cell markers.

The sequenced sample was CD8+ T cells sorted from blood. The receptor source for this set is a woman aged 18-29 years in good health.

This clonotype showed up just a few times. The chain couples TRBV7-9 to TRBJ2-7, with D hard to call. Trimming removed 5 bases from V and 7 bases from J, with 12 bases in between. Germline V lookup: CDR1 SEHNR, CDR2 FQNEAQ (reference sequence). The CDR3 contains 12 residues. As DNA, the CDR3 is TGTGCCAGCAGCGACGAAGCCAGGGAGCAGTACTTC. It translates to CASSDEAREQYF. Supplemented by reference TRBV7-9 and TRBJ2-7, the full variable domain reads DTGVSQNPRHKITKRGQNVTFRCDPISEHNRLYWYRQTLGQGPEFLTYFQNEAQLEKSRLLSDRFSAERPKGSFSTLEIQRTEQGDSAMYLCASSDEAREQYFGPGTRLTVT.

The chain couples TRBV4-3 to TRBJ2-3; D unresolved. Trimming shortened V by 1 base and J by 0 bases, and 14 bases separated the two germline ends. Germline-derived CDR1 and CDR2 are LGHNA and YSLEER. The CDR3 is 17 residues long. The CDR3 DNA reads TGCGCCAGCAGCCAAGTCCAAAGAGCGATTAGCACAGATACGCAGTATTTT. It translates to CASSQVQRAISTDTQYF.

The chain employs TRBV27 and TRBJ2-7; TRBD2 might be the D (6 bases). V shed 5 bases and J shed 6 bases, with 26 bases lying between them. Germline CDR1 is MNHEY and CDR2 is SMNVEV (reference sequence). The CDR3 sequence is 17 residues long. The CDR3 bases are TGTGCCAGCAGTACTTACTACCACCGGGACTTATATGGCGAGCAGTACTTC. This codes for CASSTYYHRDLYGEQYF.

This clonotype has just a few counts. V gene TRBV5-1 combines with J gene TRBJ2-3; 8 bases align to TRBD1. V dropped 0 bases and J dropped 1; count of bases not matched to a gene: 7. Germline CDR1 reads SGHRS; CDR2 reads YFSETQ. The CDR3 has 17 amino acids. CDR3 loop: CASSLAGQGWGTDTQYF. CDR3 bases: TGCGCCAGCAGCTTGGCAGGACAGGGATGGGGCACAGATACGCAGTATTTT.